This TCR beta chain comes out of a study of CD8+ T cells in alopecia areata. Study summary: Those patients who were treated received oral tofacitinib, which was given at 5 to 10 mg twice daily for moderate-to-severe alopecia areata. For 6 to 18 months, tofacitinib was taken, and 6 months off drug followed.

Extracted RNA was reverse transcribed into cDNA, the sequencing template. Method: immunoSEQ multiplex PCR; TCRdb's copy keeps in-frame clones and lacks some. The data contain roughly 220,000 clones, approximately 65% of them singletons. The treatment was: oral pan-JAK inhibitor, 5-10 mg twice daily. The CDR3 has 17 residues. Looked up from germline, CDR1 is GTSNPN and CDR2 is SVGIG (reference sequence). Trimming took 3 bases from V and 0 from J, leaving 20 bases between them. The TCR was taken from a human donor with alopecia areata. This sample comprised CD4+ T cells sorted from blood, obtained at week 44, from a patient treated with tofacitinib. The chain has TRBV30 and TRBJ1-1; possibly TRBD1 for D (6 bases). The CDR3 loop is CAWRNRMQGRLNTEAFF. As DNA, the CDR3 is TGTGCCTGGAGAAATCGGATGCAGGGGCGGTTGAACACTGAAGCTTTCTTT.